These 30 T cell receptor beta chains originate from one sample sequenced in a study of CD8 T cells in ankylosing spondylitis. One entry per CDR3 protein results from TCRdb running MiXCR on the 5' RACE reads. In the table there are some 250,000 distinct CDR3 sequences, 24% of which are singletons. Sequencing was performed on blood, either unsorted or a sorted T cell fraction (not recorded which). The receptors here all came from a male donor with ankylosing spondylitis or in good health (not recorded which).

This clonotype was recorded at least ten times. The chain combines TRBV7-2 with TRBJ2-7, with TRBD2 identical over 8 bases. Trimming at V came to 5 bases and at J to 7 bases, leaving 10 bases not matched to a gene. There are 14 residues in the CDR3. Looked up from germline, CDR1 is SGHTA and CDR2 is FQGNSA. DNA of the CDR3: TGTGCCAGCAGCAATCCGGGACTAGTGGTGGAGCAGTACTTC. Amino acids: CASSNPGLVVEQYF.

V gene TRBV24-1 combines with J gene TRBJ2-5; 15 nucleotides agree with TRBD2. After removal of 0 bases from V and 2 bases from J, the junction contained 3 bases not matched to a gene. CDR3 length equals 18 residues. The germline gives CDR1 KGHDR, CDR2 SFDVKD. The CDR3 region has the DNA TGTGCCACCAGTGATTTGGGACTAGCGGGGGGGCGGCAAGAGACCCAGTACTTC. Its protein product is CATSDLGLAGGRQETQYF.

This clonotype has a handful of counts. The chain is built from TRBV19 and TRBJ1-4; D gene uncertain. The CDR3 extends over 13 amino acids. Germline CDR1 LNHDA, CDR2 SQIVND (reference sequence). Deletions cut 5 bases from V and 8 bases from J, with 12 bases between. The CDR3 DNA reads TGTGCCAGTAGTGGGCATGCGGGGGAAAAACTGTTTTTT. Protein product: CASSGHAGEKLFF.

This chain links TRBV29-1 with TRBJ2-5, with D possibly TRBD2 on 7 matching bases. The CDR3 length is 13 residues. V lost 6 bases and J 9 bases, leaving 20 bases between the germline ends. Germline loops: CDR1 SQVTM, CDR2 ANQGSEA. The CDR3 DNA reads as TGCAGCGTAAATGCGCCAGGGGAGGGGCCCCAGTACTTC. It codes for CSVNAPGEGPQYF. Variable domain in full (rest from reference TRBV29-1 and TRBJ2-5): SAVISQKPSRDICQRGTSLTIQCQVDSQVTMMFWYRQQPGQSLTLIATANQGSEATYESGFVIDKFPISRPNLTFSTLTVSNMSPEDSSIYLCSVNAPGEGPQYFGPGTRLLVL.

This clonotype appeared a few times. This chain connects TRBV12-3 or TRBV12-4 to TRBJ2-5, with D perhaps TRBD1 or TRBD2 (5 bases each). CDR3 length: 13 residues. V lost 4 bases and J 5 bases, leaving 11 bases between the germline ends. CDR3 amino acids: CASSSGAPETQYF. The CDR3 DNA sequence: TGTGCCAGCAGTTCCGGGGCACCGGAGACCCAGTACTTC.

This clonotype has ten or more counts. The chain employs TRBV12-3 or TRBV12-4 and TRBJ1-2; 7 bases agree with TRBD1. This CDR3 contains 14 residues. V shed 7 bases, J shed 8 bases, and the junction held 13 bases outside the gene matches. The CDR3 DNA follows: TGTGCCAGCACCGAGGGGCGACAGGGTCACGGCTACACCTTC. Translated: CASTEGRQGHGYTF.

This clonotype was picked up a small number of times. The J gene is TRBJ2-5, the V gene TRBV6-1; 12 positions agree with TRBD2. CDR1 MNHNS and CDR2 SASEGT come from the germline V gene. Trimming at V came to 6 bases and at J to 1 base, leaving 12 bases not matched to a gene. The CDR3 length is 18 residues. This CDR3 is CASRKDGLAGSPQETQYF. In DNA, the CDR3 is TGTGCCAGCAGGAAAGACGGACTAGCGGGGTCCCCCCAAGAGACCCAGTACTTC.

The V and J genes are TRBV12-3 or TRBV12-4 and TRBJ1-4; D unclear. The V end lost 2 bases, the J end lost 10 bases, and 8 bases lay between the germline ends. The CDR3 covers 12 residues. The CDR3 DNA reads TGTGCCAGCAGTTTAAAGCGAGGAAAACTGTTTTTT. Amino acid sequence: CASSLKRGKLFF.

This clonotype appeared once. The gene calls are TRBV12-3 or TRBV12-4 and TRBJ1-2, with TRBD1 matching over 8 bases. The CDR3 has 11 amino acids. The trim removed 5 bases at V and 8 bases at J, leaving 1 base unmatched. The CDR3 here is CASSPGGGYTF. DNA for the CDR3: TGTGCCAGCAGTCCAGGGGGCGGCTACACCTTC.

This clonotype was detected a few times. This chain uses TRBV15 with TRBJ2-7; the match to TRBD1 covers 10 bases. Germline lookup yields CDR1 LNHNV and CDR2 YYDKDF (reference sequence). V lost 0 bases and J lost 5; bases outside the gene matches: 4. CDR3 length: 15 amino acids. The chain's CDR3 is CATSRDGDRGDEQYF. CDR3 coding DNA: TGTGCCACCAGCAGAGACGGGGACAGGGGAGACGAGCAGTACTTC.

The J gene is TRBJ2-1, the V gene TRBV7-6, with D tentatively TRBD2 (6 bases). This CDR3 comprises 15 residues. V lost 0 bases, J lost 7 bases, and 13 bases lay in between. The germline gives CDR1 SGHVS, CDR2 FNYEAQ. CDR3 in DNA: TGTGCCAGCAGCTTAGCCACGGGACTCTCGAATGAGCAGTTCTTC. It is translated as CASSLATGLSNEQFF. The complete variable domain, with remaining parts taken from reference TRBV7-6 and TRBJ2-1, reads GAGVSQSPRYKVTKRGQDVALRCDPISGHVSLYWYRQALGQGPEFLTYFNYEAQQDKSGLPNDRFSAERPEGSISTLTIQRTEQRDSAMYRCASSLATGLSNEQFFGPGTRLTVL.

DNA for the CDR3: TGTGCCAGTCGGGATGGCAATGAGCAGTTCTTC. Residues: CASRDGNEQFF. The chain couples TRBV6-2 or TRBV6-3 to TRBJ2-1; TRBD2 is a possible D gene (5 bases). Per the germline V gene, CDR1 is MNHEY and CDR2 is SVGEGT. This CDR3 region has 11 residues. Deletions cut 9 bases from V and 6 bases from J, with 9 bases between.

J is TRBJ2-5 and V is TRBV29-1, with TRBD2 matching 9 bases. J was trimmed by 5 bases and V by 7 bases; bases with no gene match: 8. The CDR3 spans 13 residues. CDR1 and CDR2 from the germline V gene are SQVTM and ANQGSEA. The CDR3 nucleotides are TGCAGCGAAGGACTAGCGACGGGGGAGACCCAGTACTTC. Encoded protein: CSEGLATGETQYF.

With respect to this clonotype: With a much larger clone just one base away, this may be a read error. The chain combines TRBV28 with TRBJ2-7, with a tentative D call TRBD2 (6 bases). Per germline, CDR1 MDHEN and CDR2 SYDVKM. Trimming pared 1 base from V and 9 bases from J, leaving 10 bases between. This CDR3 comprises 12 residues. CDR3 coding DNA: TGTGCCAGCAGTTTATTGAGGAGGGGGCAGTACTTC. Translation gives CASSLLRRGQYF.

Comment on this clonotype: Germline and junction disagree at one end, which may indicate a read error. The V call is TRBV20-1, the J call TRBJ1-1; D uncertain. The V gene's germline CDR1 is DFQATT and CDR2 SNEGSKA (reference sequence). The CDR3 length is 15 residues. The CDR3 DNA sequence: TGCTGTGCTAGAGATGATGGGCGGAAGAACACTGAAGCTTTCTTT. This sequence encodes CCARDDGRKNTEAFF.

The rearrangement links TRBV3-1 to TRBJ2-3, with TRBD2 identical over 9 bases. The CDR3 sequence is 17 residues long. Germline CDR1 LGHDT, CDR2 YNNKEL (reference sequence). After removal of 0 bases from V and 5 bases from J, the junction contained 9 bases not matched to a gene. CDR3 bases: TGTGCCAGCAGCCAAGATCTTGGCGGGGGGGTTCGAGATACGCAGTATTTT. Translated: CASSQDLGGGVRDTQYF.

This clonotype was seen repeatedly, ten times or more. V gene TRBV15 combines with J gene TRBJ1-4, with a tentative D call TRBD1 (6 bases). The CDR3 is made up of 11 amino acids. With 3 bases removed from V and 14 bases from J, the gap between germline ends came to 10 bases. The germline V gene encodes CDR1 LNHNV and CDR2 YYDKDF (reference sequence). The CDR3 DNA reads TGTGCCACCAGCAGTAGGGGGGGTCTGTTTTTT. It translates to CATSSRGGLFF.

This clonotype was counted only a few times. This chain joins TRBV29-1 and TRBJ2-7, with 11 nucleotides matching TRBD2. The CDR3 length is 15 residues. V gave up 6 bases and J gave up 2 bases; unmatched junction bases: 9. Per germline, CDR1 SQVTM and CDR2 ANQGSEA. Here the CDR3 reads CSVGTSGSQTYEQYF. The CDR3 nucleotides read TGCAGCGTCGGGACTAGCGGATCCCAAACCTACGAGCAGTACTTC.

V is TRBV29-1 and J is TRBJ1-4; unclear D gene. The V gene lost 7 bases and the J gene lost 8 bases, with 17 bases spanning the gap. There are 13 residues in the CDR3. Germline V CDR1 and CDR2: SQVTM, ANQGSEA. CDR3 region: CSATRSGNEKLFF. The CDR3 coding sequence is TGCAGCGCCACCAGATCGGGGAACGAAAAACTGTTTTTT.

The chain has TRBV29-1 and TRBJ1-2; 9 bases line up with TRBD1. The CDR3 consists of 13 residues. CDR1 is SQVTM, CDR2 ANQGSEA, per germline. With V trimmed by 4 bases and J by 5 bases, 5 bases remained unmatched. The CDR3 region is CSVVLQGAYGYTF. Here the CDR3 DNA reads TGCAGCGTTGTTTTACAGGGGGCTTATGGCTACACCTTC.

CDR3 sequence (DNA): TGTGCCAGCAGCGACCTTGGCGGAACCTACGAGCAGTACTTC. Translating it yields CASSDLGGTYEQYF. The chain recombines TRBV5-6 with TRBJ2-7; D is unclear. The V and J ends lost 4 bases and 2 bases respectively, with 13 bases between them. The CDR3 is 14 residues long. Germline V gives CDR1 SGHDT, CDR2 YYEEEE. The full variable domain, its missing parts supplied by reference TRBV5-6 and TRBJ2-7, is DAGVTQSPTHLIKTRGQQVTLRCSPKSGHDTVSWYQQALGQGPQFIFQYYEEEERQRGNFPDRFSGHQFPNYSSELNVNALLLGDSALYLCASSDLGGTYEQYFGPGTRLTVT.

This chain links TRBV12-3 or TRBV12-4 with TRBJ2-3, with 11 bases matching TRBD2. Germline trimming cut 3 bases from V and 4 bases from J; bases unmatched to any gene: 6. This CDR3 region has 16 residues. The CDR3 sequence is CASSLTSGARADTQYF. The CDR3 DNA is TGTGCCAGCAGTTTGACTAGCGGGGCGAGGGCAGATACGCAGTATTTT.

This clonotype was counted ten times or more. This chain uses TRBV16 with TRBJ1-1; no clear D. The germline CDR1 and CDR2 sequences are KGHSY and FQNENV. The CDR3 totals 13 residues. V shed 0 bases and J shed 4 bases, with 6 bases lying between them. CDR3 nucleotides: TGTGCCAGCAGCCAATCTTTGAGCACTGAAGCTTTCTTT. Encoded protein: CASSQSLSTEAFF.

This chain links TRBV7-9 with TRBJ1-2; no clear D. V gave up 6 bases and J gave up 2 bases, with 13 bases separating them. Germline assignment: CDR1 SEHNR and CDR2 FQNEAQ (reference sequence). The CDR3 sequence is 14 residues long. The CDR3 loop reads CASSLITGNYGYTF. The CDR3 nucleotides read TGTGCCAGCAGTCTGATTACTGGGAACTATGGCTACACCTTC.

A remark on this clonotype: A read error may produce the germline difference seen at one junction end. Here the CDR3 DNA reads TGTGCCAGCAGTTGGGTAGACAGGGGAGGTTCACCCCTCTACTTT. Translating it yields CASSWVDRGGSPLYF. The chain uses TRBV7-2 and TRBJ1-6; 8 nucleotides line up with TRBD1. The CDR3 runs 15 residues. CDR1 is SGHTA and CDR2 is FQGNSA in the germline V gene.

The rearrangement links TRBV12-3 or TRBV12-4 to TRBJ2-1, with TRBD1 as a possible D gene (5 bases). V was trimmed by 6 bases and J by 1 base, leaving 13 bases between them. The CDR3 totals 15 residues. In nucleotides, the CDR3 is TGTGCCAGCAGCCCGGACACGCTGTCCTACAATGAGCAGTTCTTC. Translating gives CASSPDTLSYNEQFF.

This clonotype showed up many times. The rearrangement joins TRBV10-3 to TRBJ1-5; perhaps TRBD1 as D (5 bases). This CDR3 comprises 12 residues. Per germline, CDR1 ENHRY and CDR2 SYGVKD. V was pared by 6 bases and J by 4 bases, with 7 bases between. This CDR3 is CAIRGENQPQHF. CDR3 in DNA: TGTGCCATCAGAGGGGAAAATCAGCCCCAGCATTTT.

The genes are TRBV27 and TRBJ2-1; 7 bases agree with TRBD2. The V segment lost 2 bases and the J segment 4 bases; nucleotides outside the gene matches: 5. The length of the CDR3 is 15 residues. From germline, CDR1 is MNHEY and CDR2 SMNVEV (reference sequence). The CDR3 nucleotides are TGTGCCAGCAGTTTAAGGGACGGGAGGTACAATGAGCAGTTCTTC. Residues: CASSLRDGRYNEQFF.

This clonotype was seen only a few times. V is TRBV6-5 and J is TRBJ2-3; tentatively, D is TRBD1 or TRBD2 (6 bases each). The CDR3 consists of 14 residues. The germline V gene encodes CDR1 MNHEY and CDR2 SVGAGI. Trimming removed 2 bases at V and 1 base at J, with 7 bases between. DNA of the CDR3: TGTGCCAGCAGTTACGGGGGGCGCACAGATACGCAGTATTTT. Translation: CASSYGGRTDTQYF.

V gene TRBV20-1 combines with J gene TRBJ1-1; D not resolved. The CDR3 covers 17 residues. Trimming cost V 1 base and J 1 base, with 19 bases left between them. Per the germline V gene, CDR1 is DFQATT and CDR2 is SNEGSKA (reference sequence). The CDR3: CSARVPVERRRNTEAFF. In DNA form, the CDR3 reads TGCAGTGCTAGAGTGCCGGTCGAGCGGCGCAGGAACACTGAAGCTTTCTTT.